The 22 T cell receptor beta chains given below trace back to one sample, sequenced in a study of blood T cell repertoires in COVID-19. Method: immunoSEQ multiplex PCR; TCRdb's copy keeps in-frame clones and lacks some. The sample has about 240,000 clones; about 86% are singletons. The sample taken for sequencing was PBMCs or T cells enriched from blood (not recorded which). The origin of the receptors is a woman between 35 and 50 years old with acute COVID-19.

The chain carries TRBV6-5 and TRBJ2-2, with 7 bases that match TRBD2. The CDR3 extends over 15 amino acids. From germline, CDR1 is MNHEY and CDR2 SVGAGI. V gave up 5 bases and J gave up 1 base; unmatched junction bases: 4. The CDR3 DNA reads TGTGCCAGCAGTCGCGGGAGAGTGAACACCGGGGAGCTGTTTTTT. Encoded protein: CASSRGRVNTGELFF.

The CDR3 reads CASSLASSYEQYF. DNA of the CDR3: TGTGCCAGCAGCTTGGCATCCTCCTACGAGCAGTACTTC. This chain uses TRBV5-6 with TRBJ2-7; D is uncertain. The CDR3 covers 13 residues. Looked up from germline, CDR1 is SGHDT and CDR2 is YYEEEE. The V end was cut by 0 bases, the J end by 0 bases, with 4 bases between. Together with reference TRBV5-6 and TRBJ2-7, the CDR3 gives the full variable domain: DAGVTQSPTHLIKTRGQQVTLRCSPKSGHDTVSWYQQALGQGPQFIFQYYEEEERQRGNFPDRFSGHQFPNYSSELNVNALLLGDSALYLCASSLASSYEQYFGPGTRLTVT.

Notes on this clone: The junction and the germline gene differ at one end; a read error may be behind it. V is TRBV7-7 and J is TRBJ2-5; the match to TRBD1 covers 7 bases. From germline, CDR1 is SSHAT and CDR2 FNYEAQ (reference sequence). The CDR3 length is 14 residues. CDR3 nucleotide sequence: TGTGCTAGCAGCCGGGGACAGCAGGGAGAGACCCAGTACTTC. Its translation: CASSRGQQGETQYF.

The J gene is TRBJ2-5, the V gene TRBV1; the table calls TRBD2, which could not be checked here. TRBV1 is labeled a pseudogene. This CDR3 comprises 17 residues. CDR3 coding DNA: TGCACCAGCAGCCAAGAAGATTCCGCGGGATACCAAGAGACCCAGTACTTC. Amino acids: CTSSQEDSAGYQETQYF.

This rearrangement joins TRBV5-1 to TRBJ2-1; 7 bases are shared with TRBD1. Unmatched junction bases numbered 13, after V lost 3 bases and J lost 7 bases. Germline V lookup: CDR1 SGHRS, CDR2 YFSETQ. The CDR3 is 16 amino acids. CDR3 DNA sequence: TGCGCCAGCAGCTCCATGACAGGGTTCCTAGGAAATGAGCAGTTCTTC. Its translation is CASSSMTGFLGNEQFF. Using reference TRBV5-1 and TRBJ2-1 for the parts outside the CDR3, the full variable domain is KAGVTQTPRYLIKTRGQQVTLSCSPISGHRSVSWYQQTPGQGLQFLFEYFSETQRNKGNFPGRFSGRQFSNSRSEMNVSTLELGDSALYLCASSSMTGFLGNEQFFGPGTRLTVL.

The J gene is TRBJ2-7, the V gene TRBV19, with TRBD2 matching over 15 bases. Trimming took 4 bases from V and 4 from J; bases not matched to a gene: 2. The length of the CDR3 is 15 residues. The germline gives CDR1 LNHDA, CDR2 SQIVND (reference sequence). The CDR3 here is CASSSGLAGGYEQYF. Here the CDR3 DNA reads TGTGCCAGTAGTAGCGGACTAGCGGGAGGGTACGAGCAGTACTTC. Full variable domain (outside the CDR3, taken from reference TRBV19 and TRBJ2-7): DGGITQSPKYLFRKEGQNVTLSCEQNLNHDAMYWYRQDPGQGLRLIYYSQIVNDFQKGDIAEGYSVSREKKESFPLTVTSAQKNPTAFYLCASSSGLAGGYEQYFGPGTRLTVT.

This clone has more than one count but fewer than ten. V is TRBV7-3 and J is TRBJ2-5; 7 bases agree with TRBD1. CDR3 size: 14 residues. Trimming removed 2 bases from V and 1 base from J; junction bases left unmatched: 1. Germline CDR1 is SGHTA and CDR2 is FQGTGA. In nucleotides, the CDR3 is TGTGCCAGCAGCTTATCAGGGGGCCAAGAGACCCAGTACTTC. As protein: CASSLSGGQETQYF.

This chain connects TRBV24-1 to TRBJ1-2; 11 bases are a match to TRBD1. V trimming: 4 bases; J trimming: 4 bases; junction bases outside the gene matches: 1. Germline CDR1 is KGHDR and CDR2 is SFDVKD. CDR3 length equals 14 residues. Written as DNA, the CDR3 is TGTGCCACCAGTGACGGGACAGGGGGCTATGGCTACACCTTC. Amino acid sequence: CATSDGTGGYGYTF.

This clone was detected once. The chain recombines TRBV19 with TRBJ1-5; D is uncertain. The V end lost 1 base, the J end lost 3 bases, and 10 bases lay between the germline ends. The CDR3 runs to 15 residues. Germline values: CDR1 LNHDA, CDR2 SQIVND (reference sequence). The CDR3 sequence is CASSIGRSPNQPQHF. The CDR3 DNA reads as TGTGCCAGTAGTATAGGGCGGTCCCCCAATCAGCCCCAGCATTTT.

The rearrangement joins TRBV19 to TRBJ2-2, with 12 bases identical to TRBD2. The germline V gene encodes CDR1 LNHDA and CDR2 SQIVND (reference sequence). With 9 bases clipped from V and 8 bases from J, the junction kept 7 bases outside the gene matches. This CDR3 is built from 14 residues. The CDR3 DNA sequence: TGTGCCAGCGGACTAGCGGGACATGGGGGGGAGCTGTTTTTT. Protein product: CASGLAGHGGELFF.

This sequence joins TRBV2 and TRBJ1-3; 8 nucleotides match TRBD1. In germline, CDR1 is SNHLY, CDR2 FYNNEI. This CDR3 is built from 13 residues. With 7 bases clipped from V and 2 bases from J, the junction kept 1 base outside the gene matches. In DNA form, the CDR3 reads TGTGCCAGCAAGGGACAGGCTGGAAACACCATATATTTT. Translation: CASKGQAGNTIYF.

The V call is TRBV6-5, the J call TRBJ1-1, with D perhaps matching TRBD1 (6 bases). The V end lost 1 base, the J end lost 4 bases, and 13 bases lay between the germline ends. Germline CDR1 reads MNHEY; CDR2 reads SVGAGI. CDR3 length: 15 amino acids. CDR3 in amino acids: CASSYWQGWGTEAFF. CDR3 nucleotides: TGTGCCAGCAGTTACTGGCAGGGGTGGGGCACTGAAGCTTTCTTT.

The chain couples TRBV6-1 to TRBJ1-5; D is unclear. The CDR3 runs to 15 residues. Between the trimmed V and J ends, which lost 3 bases and 5 bases, there was a span of 14 bases. Germline lookup yields CDR1 MNHNS and CDR2 SASEGT. In nucleotides, the CDR3 is TGTGCCAGCAGTGAGTTTATGTGGCAGGATCAGCCCCAGCATTTT. Amino acids: CASSEFMWQDQPQHF.

V gene TRBV2 combines with J gene TRBJ2-5; 9 bases map to TRBD2. V was clipped by 4 bases and J by 7 bases; unmatched bases: 13. Germline V gives CDR1 SNHLY, CDR2 FYNNEI. CDR3 length equals 16 residues. The chain's CDR3 is CASSGALAGSIWTQYF. CDR3 DNA sequence: TGTGCCAGCAGTGGAGCGCTAGCGGGGTCGATATGGACCCAGTACTTC.

The CDR3 protein is CASSLGPRYNEQFF. The DNA for the CDR3 is TGTGCCAGCAGCTTAGGTCCGCGCTACAATGAGCAGTTCTTC. The chain couples TRBV7-3 to TRBJ2-1; D is unresolved. Germline assignment: CDR1 SGHTA and CDR2 FQGTGA. The CDR3 totals 14 residues. The germline V and J ends were trimmed by 2 bases and 3 bases, with 8 bases remaining between them.

The chain recombines TRBV11-1 with TRBJ2-7; a weak D match, TRBD1 (6 bases). This CDR3 spans 14 amino acids. V lost 5 bases to trimming and J lost 0 bases, with 11 bases between them. Germline CDR1 SGHAT, CDR2 FQDESV (reference sequence). CDR3 sequence reads: CASSRRGHSYEQYF. The CDR3 DNA sequence: TGTGCCAGCAGCCGCAGGGGCCACTCCTACGAGCAGTACTTC.

J is TRBJ2-3 and V is TRBV10-3; possible D gene TRBD2, 5 bases. The CDR3 has 16 amino acids. The germline gives CDR1 ENHRY, CDR2 SYGVKD. Trimming removed 10 bases from V and 1 base from J, with 21 bases in between. DNA of the CDR3: TGTGCCACCAAAATGGGTGGGAGTAGTGGCACAGATACGCAGTATTTT. Translated, it gives CATKMGGSSGTDTQYF.

This sequence joins TRBV27 and TRBJ2-1; 11 bases are shared with TRBD2. Unmatched junction bases numbered 10, after V lost 5 bases and J lost 7 bases. Germline lookup yields CDR1 MNHEY and CDR2 SMNVEV (reference sequence). The CDR3 has 16 amino acids. The CDR3 sequence: CASSTLIAGGRNEQFF. For the CDR3, the DNA is TGTGCCAGCAGTACTTTAATAGCGGGAGGGAGGAATGAGCAGTTCTTC.

The gene calls are TRBV5-1 and TRBJ2-3; possibly TRBD1 for D (6 bases). The CDR3 has 16 amino acids. Trimming stripped 3 bases from V and 4 bases from J, with 18 bases between. The germline V gene encodes CDR1 SGHRS and CDR2 YFSETQ. The CDR3, as DNA: TGCGCCAGCAGCTCAGTAGGGCAGGGGTATTCAGATACGCAGTATTTT. Translated, it gives CASSSVGQGYSDTQYF.

V gene TRBV5-1 combines with J gene TRBJ2-3; D call uncertain. The V end lost 0 bases, the J end lost 5 bases, and 4 bases lay between the germline ends. The CDR3 spans 12 residues. Per germline, CDR1 SGHRS and CDR2 YFSETQ. Here the CDR3 reads CASSLELDTQYF. In DNA, the CDR3 is TGCGCCAGCAGCTTGGAGCTAGATACGCAGTATTTT.

This clone has a single count. J is TRBJ2-5 and V is TRBV11-3, with TRBD1 as a possible D gene (6 bases). The ends were cut back, 4 bases at V and 3 bases at J, with 9 bases in the middle. The CDR3 extends over 13 amino acids. Germline V gives CDR1 SGHNT, CDR2 YENEEA. The CDR3 coding sequence is TGTGCCAGCAGCTCAACAGGGAAAGAGACCCAGTACTTC. This sequence encodes CASSSTGKETQYF.

As to this clone: Other DNA sequences in the same sample also yield this CDR3. This chain links TRBV11-2 with TRBJ2-5, with 15 bases identical to TRBD2. The CDR3 contains 15 residues. Germline values: CDR1 SGHAT, CDR2 FQNNGV. Trimming took 5 bases from V and 4 from J; bases not matched to a gene: 2. CDR3: CASSRTSGRAETQYF. The CDR3 nucleotides are TGTGCCAGCAGCCGGACTAGCGGGAGGGCAGAGACCCAGTACTTC. The variable domain in full, completed from reference TRBV11-2 and TRBJ2-5, reads EAGVAQSPRYKIIEKRQSVAFWCNPISGHATLYWYQQILGQGPKLLIQFQNNGVVDDSQLPKDRFSAERLKGVDSTLKIQPAKLEDSAVYLCASSRTSGRAETQYFGPGTRLLVL.